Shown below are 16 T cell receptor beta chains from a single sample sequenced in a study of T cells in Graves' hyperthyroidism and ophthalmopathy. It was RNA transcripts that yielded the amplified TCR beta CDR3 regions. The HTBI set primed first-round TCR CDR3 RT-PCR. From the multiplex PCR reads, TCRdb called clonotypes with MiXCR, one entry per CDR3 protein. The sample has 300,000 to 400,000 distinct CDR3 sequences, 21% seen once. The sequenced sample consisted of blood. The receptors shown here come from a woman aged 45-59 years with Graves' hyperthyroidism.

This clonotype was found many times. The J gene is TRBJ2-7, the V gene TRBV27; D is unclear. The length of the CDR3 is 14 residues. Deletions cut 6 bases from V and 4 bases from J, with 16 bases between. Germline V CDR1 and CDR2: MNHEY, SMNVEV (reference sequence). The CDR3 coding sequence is TGTGCCAGCAGCCCAGGTTCCTTCGATTACGAGCAGTACTTC. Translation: CASSPGSFDYEQYF.

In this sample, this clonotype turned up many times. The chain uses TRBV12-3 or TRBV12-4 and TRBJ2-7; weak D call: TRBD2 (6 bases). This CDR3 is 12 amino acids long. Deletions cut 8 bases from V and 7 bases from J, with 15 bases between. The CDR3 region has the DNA TGTGCCAGCCTGGGGGGTGCGAGGGAGCAGTACTTC. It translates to CASLGGAREQYF.

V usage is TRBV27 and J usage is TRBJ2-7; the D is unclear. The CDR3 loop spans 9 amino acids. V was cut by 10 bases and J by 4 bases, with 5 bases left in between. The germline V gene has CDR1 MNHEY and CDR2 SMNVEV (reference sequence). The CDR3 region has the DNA TGTGCCACTATTTACGAGCAGTACTTC. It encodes CATIYEQYF.

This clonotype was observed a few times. The CDR3 here is CASSGRQGRNEQFF. Written as DNA, the CDR3 is TGTGCCAGCAGTGGCAGACAGGGGCGGAATGAGCAGTTCTTC. V is TRBV6-1 and J is TRBJ2-1, with 8 positions matching TRBD1. After removal of 4 bases from V and 7 bases from J, the junction contained 6 bases not matched to a gene. This CDR3 region has 14 residues. Germline CDR1 and CDR2: MNHNS and SASEGT.

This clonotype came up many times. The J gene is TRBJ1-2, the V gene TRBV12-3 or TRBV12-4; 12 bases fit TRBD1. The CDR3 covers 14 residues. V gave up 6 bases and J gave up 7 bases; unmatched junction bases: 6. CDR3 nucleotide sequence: TGTGCCAGCAGCCCGGGACAGGGGGCCCGTGGCTACACCTTC. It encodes CASSPGQGARGYTF.

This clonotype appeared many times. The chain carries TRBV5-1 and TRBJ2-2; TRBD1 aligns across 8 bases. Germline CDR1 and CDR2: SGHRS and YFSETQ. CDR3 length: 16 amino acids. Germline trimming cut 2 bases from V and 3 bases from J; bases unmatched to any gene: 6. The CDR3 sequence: CASSFAGGIDTGELFF. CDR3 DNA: TGCGCCAGCAGCTTCGCAGGGGGCATTGACACCGGGGAGCTGTTTTTT. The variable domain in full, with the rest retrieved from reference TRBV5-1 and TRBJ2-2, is KAGVTQTPRYLIKTRGQQVTLSCSPISGHRSVSWYQQTPGQGLQFLFEYFSETQRNKGNFPGRFSGRQFSNSRSEMNVSTLELGDSALYLCASSFAGGIDTGELFFGEGSRLTVL.

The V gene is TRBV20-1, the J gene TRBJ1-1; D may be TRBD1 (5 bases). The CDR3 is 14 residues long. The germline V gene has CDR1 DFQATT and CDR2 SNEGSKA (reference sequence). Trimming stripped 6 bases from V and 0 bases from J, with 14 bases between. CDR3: CSAWGGLMNTEAFF. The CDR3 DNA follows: TGCAGTGCGTGGGGGGGACTCATGAACACTGAAGCTTTCTTT.

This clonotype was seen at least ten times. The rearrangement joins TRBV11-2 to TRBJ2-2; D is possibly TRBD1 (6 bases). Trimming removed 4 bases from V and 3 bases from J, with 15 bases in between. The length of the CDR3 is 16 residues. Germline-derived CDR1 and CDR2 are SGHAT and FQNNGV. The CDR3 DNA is TGTGCCAGCAGCTCACACAGGGTTGTGGACACCGGGGAGCTGTTTTTT. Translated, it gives CASSSHRVVDTGELFF.

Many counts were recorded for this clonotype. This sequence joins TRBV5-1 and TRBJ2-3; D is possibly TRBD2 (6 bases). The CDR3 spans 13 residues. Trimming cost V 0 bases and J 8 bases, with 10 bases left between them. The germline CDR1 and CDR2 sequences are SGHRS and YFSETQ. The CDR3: CASSLETRGTQYF. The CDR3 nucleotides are TGCGCCAGCAGCTTGGAGACTAGGGGTACGCAGTATTTT.

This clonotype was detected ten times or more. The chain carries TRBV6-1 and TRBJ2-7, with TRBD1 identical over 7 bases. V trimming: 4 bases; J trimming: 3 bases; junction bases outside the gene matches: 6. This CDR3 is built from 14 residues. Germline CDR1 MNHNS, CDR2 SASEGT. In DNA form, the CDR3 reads TGTGCCAGCAGTGTGCAGGGGGTTAACTACGAGCAGTACTTC. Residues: CASSVQGVNYEQYF.

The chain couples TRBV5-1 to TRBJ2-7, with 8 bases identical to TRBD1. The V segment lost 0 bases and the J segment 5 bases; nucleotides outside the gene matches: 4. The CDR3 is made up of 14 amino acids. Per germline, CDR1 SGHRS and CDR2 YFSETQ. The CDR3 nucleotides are TGCGCCAGCAGCTTGGTCAGGGGGCAGGACGAGCAGTACTTC. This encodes CASSLVRGQDEQYF. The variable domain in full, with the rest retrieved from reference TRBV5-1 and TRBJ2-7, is KAGVTQTPRYLIKTRGQQVTLSCSPISGHRSVSWYQQTPGQGLQFLFEYFSETQRNKGNFPGRFSGRQFSNSRSEMNVSTLELGDSALYLCASSLVRGQDEQYFGPGTRLTVT.

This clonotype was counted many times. The CDR3 region is CSARYPEGRRKTQYF. CDR3 DNA sequence: TGCAGTGCTAGATATCCCGAGGGCCGCCGGAAGACGCAGTATTTT. The chain combines TRBV20-1 with TRBJ2-3; D possibly corresponds to TRBD2 (5 bases). Trimming took 2 bases from V and 9 from J, leaving 21 bases between them. The germline CDR1 and CDR2 sequences are DFQATT and SNEGSKA (reference sequence). There are 15 residues in the CDR3.

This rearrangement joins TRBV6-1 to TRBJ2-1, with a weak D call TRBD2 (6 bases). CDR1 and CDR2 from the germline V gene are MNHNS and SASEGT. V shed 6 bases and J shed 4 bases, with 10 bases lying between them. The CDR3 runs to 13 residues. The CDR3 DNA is TGTGCCAGCAGCACGGGACTGTACAATGAGCAGTTCTTC. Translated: CASSTGLYNEQFF.

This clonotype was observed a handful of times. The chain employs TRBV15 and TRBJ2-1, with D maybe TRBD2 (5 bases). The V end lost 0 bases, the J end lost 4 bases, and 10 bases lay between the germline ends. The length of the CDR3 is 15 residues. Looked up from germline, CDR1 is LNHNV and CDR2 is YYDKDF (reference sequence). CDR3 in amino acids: CATSRDITSYNEQFF. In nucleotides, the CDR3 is TGTGCCACCAGCAGAGATATTACTAGTTACAATGAGCAGTTCTTC.

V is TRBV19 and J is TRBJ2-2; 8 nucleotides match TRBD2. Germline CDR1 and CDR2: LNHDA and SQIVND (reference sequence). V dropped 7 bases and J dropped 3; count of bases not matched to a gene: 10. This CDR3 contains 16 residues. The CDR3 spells CASTQAWRGDTGELFF. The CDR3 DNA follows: TGTGCCAGTACCCAAGCCTGGCGGGGGGACACCGGGGAGCTGTTTTTT.

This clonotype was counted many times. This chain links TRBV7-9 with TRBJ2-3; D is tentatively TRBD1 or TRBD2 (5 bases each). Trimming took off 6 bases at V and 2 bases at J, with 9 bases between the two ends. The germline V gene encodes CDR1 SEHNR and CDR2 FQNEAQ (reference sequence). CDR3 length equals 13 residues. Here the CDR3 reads CASRRDLTDTQYF. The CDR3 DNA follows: TGTGCCAGCAGACGGGACCTCACAGATACGCAGTATTTT.